This T cell receptor beta chain comes out of a study of blood T cell repertoires in COVID-19 (dated by TCRdb to the early 2020s). The study in broad terms: Samples covering the acute and convalescent phases of COVID-19 were provided by collaborators in the United States, Italy and Spain. The prospective study material was composed of cDNA or gDNA derived from T cells, B-cell-depleted T cells, or PBMCs. Deeply sampled blood TCRbeta repertoires from subjects exposed to, actively infected with, or recovered from COVID-19 were included in the dataset. The repertoires were made available in a free public database intended to serve as a resource for research on the immune response to SARS-CoV-2. The samples were drawn from two sources: the first 160 participants of the ongoing ImmuneRACE study, and 1,200 or so subjects contributed by 6 global collaborators. Sample metadata almost always included a de-identified subject ID, COVID-19 status, age in years and sex. HLA class I and class II types, where available, came from metadata supplied by the sample provider rather than from assay-based typing. Study-wide conclusions, independent of this receptor: The quantity of clinical and demographic metadata differed by source and by participant and was supplied without curation.

One collaborating source in Seattle enrolled patients while the patients were actively infected and followed the patients over time throughout the course of disease. Collaborating institutions collected whole blood in K2EDTA tubes following their own protocols. Collaborator samples were shipped for TCRbeta analysis as frozen whole blood, isolated PBMCs, or DNA extracted from either sample type. A remark on this clone: Its antigen is not yet known. Within one base of it there is no much larger clone, and no base qualities were kept.

The CDR3 contains 14 residues, cysteine and phenylalanine counted. Here the CDR3 DNA is all that survives: 42 bases in frame from base 1. CDR1 and CDR2 (LGHDT, YNNKEL) derive from the germline V gene (reference sequence). Trimming takes 4 bases from V and 0 bases from J, and the germline ends sit 9 bases apart. TCRbeta CDR3 regions were amplified from genomic DNA using the immunoSEQ Assay, a bias-controlled multiplex PCR. The original pipeline was this. The number of nucleated cells in each sample was estimated by amplification of reference gene primers within the assay. Sequence reads were collapsed and filtered to measure the absolute abundance of every unique TCRbeta CDR3 rearrangement. For each sample, productive Simpson clonality was calculated as the square root of Simpson's diversity index over productive rearrangements. The table comes from immuneACCESS by way of TCRdb, which keeps in-frame sequences with V and J called. Part of the clones is missing from these tables; in studies checked, under half for an unresolved V gene and the rest for unknown reasons. That table is the source of V, J and clone size, and D and trimming were worked out from the DNA. Within this sample are under 200,000 clones, with 84% of them counted one time only. The top ten hold approximately 2.6% of the sample.

The chain is encoded by TRBV3-1 (or the pseudogene TRBV3-2) joined to TRBJ2-5; too little of a D gene remains to name it. Sequenced material: peripheral blood. The receptor comes from a woman of 80 years or more with COVID-19, enrolled during active disease. The nucleotide sequence is given as TGTGCCAGCAGCCGACTCATGTACCAAGAGACCCAGTACTTC. The translation is CASSRLMYQETQYF.